This is a list of T cell receptor beta chains from one sample in a study of cytomegalovirus exposure and HLA in healthy donors. The protocol was immunoSEQ multiplex PCR, while the TCRdb copy is restricted to in-frame clones and leaves out a portion. The top ten hold about 8% of the sample, which has some 45,000 clones, around 90% seen once. Sequencing was performed on PBMCs. Receptors were obtained from a woman between 40 and 55 years old in good health and CMV-seropositive. CDR3s include the opening cysteine and the closing phenylalanine or tryptophan. The D gene is left open where the match is weak. Expanded clones are given a class, and other clones once, few, many or no size at all.

d_call: NA; j_call: TRBJ2-2; clone_size: NA; v_call: TRBV21-1; cdr3_aa: CASRKLVALTNTGELFF; cdr3_nt: TGTGCCAGCAGAAAACTAGTTGCCCTAACGAACACCGGGGAGCTGTTTTTT
d_call: TRBD2; j_call: TRBJ2-1; clone_size: NA; v_call: TRBV27; cdr3_aa: CASSFGILAGDYNEQFF; cdr3_nt: TGTGCCAGCAGTTTCGGGATACTAGCGGGGGATTACAATGAGCAGTTCTTC
d_call: TRBD1; j_call: TRBJ1-1; clone_size: NA; v_call: TRBV7-9; cdr3_aa: CASSPRTGRTEAFF; cdr3_nt: TGTGCCAGCAGCCCGAGGACAGGGCGCACTGAAGCTTTCTTT
d_call: TRBD1; j_call: TRBJ1-3; clone_size: NA; v_call: TRBV9; cdr3_aa: CASSPRDRGTDTIYF; cdr3_nt: TGTGCCAGCAGCCCTCGGGACAGGGGAACAGACACCATATATTTT
d_call: NA; j_call: TRBJ2-1; clone_size: NA; v_call: TRBV7-8; cdr3_aa: CASSVGAVSEFF; cdr3_nt: TGTGCCAGCAGTGTTGGGGCGGTCAGCGAGTTCTTC
d_call: NA; j_call: TRBJ1-3; clone_size: NA; v_call: TRBV6-1; cdr3_aa: CASSVSPSSGNTIYF; cdr3_nt: TGTGCCAGCAGTGTCTCACCGAGCTCTGGAAACACCATATATTTT
d_call: NA; j_call: TRBJ1-2; clone_size: NA; v_call: TRBV7-9; cdr3_aa: CASSSQGQGYTF; cdr3_nt: TGTGCCAGCAGCAGCCAGGGCCAGGGCTACACCTTC
d_call: NA; j_call: TRBJ2-7; clone_size: NA; v_call: TRBV6-5; cdr3_aa: CASSYGGRSSYEQYF; cdr3_nt: TGTGCCAGCAGTTACGGGGGCCGGAGCTCCTACGAGCAGTACTTC
d_call: TRBD1; j_call: TRBJ1-6; clone_size: NA; v_call: TRBV14; cdr3_aa: CASSQDFRGQSPLHF; cdr3_nt: TGTGCCAGCAGCCAAGATTTCAGGGGACAGTCACCCCTCCACTTT
d_call: TRBD1; j_call: TRBJ1-1; clone_size: NA; v_call: TRBV5-1; cdr3_aa: CASSGGQTNTEAFF; cdr3_nt: TGCGCCAGCAGCGGGGGACAGACGAACACTGAAGCTTTCTTT
d_call: NA; j_call: TRBJ1-1; clone_size: once; v_call: TRBV11-3; cdr3_aa: CASSLGGHTEAFF; cdr3_nt: TGTGCCAGCAGCTTAGGGGGGCACACTGAAGCTTTCTTT
d_call: TRBD1; j_call: TRBJ1-4; clone_size: NA; v_call: TRBV7-6; cdr3_aa: CASSPSQGVNEKLFF; cdr3_nt: TGTGCCAGCAGCCCGTCACAGGGGGTTAATGAAAAACTGTTTTTT
d_call: TRBD1; j_call: TRBJ2-5; clone_size: NA; v_call: TRBV18; cdr3_aa: CASSPRTGSLETQYF; cdr3_nt: TGTGCCAGCTCCCCCCGGACAGGGAGTTTGGAGACCCAGTACTTC
d_call: TRBD2; j_call: TRBJ2-3; clone_size: NA; v_call: TRBV14; cdr3_aa: CASSRGLARGDTQYF; cdr3_nt: TGTGCCAGCAGCCGGGGACTAGCGCGGGGAGATACGCAGTATTTT
d_call: TRBD1; j_call: TRBJ2-5; clone_size: NA; v_call: TRBV7-9; cdr3_aa: CASSSWTGRETQYF; cdr3_nt: TGTGCCAGCAGCTCCTGGACAGGGAGAGAGACCCAGTACTTC
d_call: NA; j_call: TRBJ2-2; clone_size: NA; v_call: TRBV19; cdr3_aa: CASSITDSLDTGELFF; cdr3_nt: TGTGCCAGTAGTATCACGGACAGCCTAGACACCGGGGAGCTGTTTTTT
d_call: NA; j_call: TRBJ2-2; clone_size: NA; v_call: TRBV9; cdr3_aa: CASSETTNTGELFF; cdr3_nt: TGTGCCAGCAGCGAAACAACGAACACCGGGGAGCTGTTTTTT
d_call: NA; j_call: TRBJ2-3; clone_size: NA; v_call: TRBV29-1; cdr3_aa: CSALQRSQADTQYF; cdr3_nt: TGCAGCGCCCTCCAACGTAGTCAGGCAGATACGCAGTATTTT
d_call: NA; j_call: TRBJ2-3; clone_size: NA; v_call: TRBV5-1; cdr3_aa: CASSLPTFAGAADTQYF; cdr3_nt: TGCGCCAGCAGCCTACCAACGTTTGCGGGGGCCGCAGATACGCAGTATTTT
d_call: TRBD1; j_call: TRBJ2-1; clone_size: NA; v_call: TRBV6-5; cdr3_aa: CASRNTGGAYSEQFF; cdr3_nt: TGTGCCAGCAGAAATACAGGGGGCGCATATAGTGAGCAGTTCTTC
d_call: TRBD2; j_call: TRBJ2-2; clone_size: NA; v_call: TRBV11-3; cdr3_aa: CASSQGLTGELFF; cdr3_nt: TGTGCCAGCAGCCAGGGACTAACCGGGGAGCTGTTTTTT
d_call: TRBD1; j_call: TRBJ2-7; clone_size: NA; v_call: TRBV6-5; cdr3_aa: CARGDRRYEQYF; cdr3_nt: TGTGCCCGTGGGGACAGACGCTACGAGCAGTACTTC
d_call: TRBD2; j_call: TRBJ2-5; clone_size: NA; v_call: TRBV10-1; cdr3_aa: CASSATSRETQYF; cdr3_nt: TGCGCCAGCAGCGCGACTAGCCGGGAGACCCAGTACTTC
d_call: NA; j_call: TRBJ1-1; clone_size: NA; v_call: TRBV10-3; cdr3_aa: CAIAGRENTEAFF; cdr3_nt: TGTGCCATCGCGGGACGCGAGAACACTGAAGCTTTCTTT
d_call: TRBD1; j_call: TRBJ2-1; clone_size: NA; v_call: TRBV5-5; cdr3_aa: CASSWGQGTNEQFF; cdr3_nt: TGTGCCAGCAGCTGGGGACAGGGTACGAATGAGCAGTTCTTC
d_call: NA; j_call: TRBJ1-2; clone_size: few; v_call: TRBV6-5; cdr3_aa: CAISVDRDTYGYTF; cdr3_nt: TGTGCCATCAGTGTGGATCGGGACACCTATGGCTACACCTTC
d_call: NA; j_call: TRBJ1-2; clone_size: NA; v_call: TRBV6-4; cdr3_aa: CASSVSRGDYGYTF; cdr3_nt: TGTGCCAGCAGTGTGTCCAGGGGAGACTATGGCTACACCTTC
d_call: TRBD1; j_call: TRBJ1-1; clone_size: few; v_call: TRBV7-2; cdr3_aa: CASSPRGGQLTEAFF; cdr3_nt: TGTGCCAGCAGCCCCCGAGGGGGACAGCTCACTGAAGCTTTCTTT
d_call: NA; j_call: TRBJ1-5; clone_size: NA; v_call: TRBV6-6; cdr3_aa: CASSPGVNQPQHF; cdr3_nt: TGTGCCAGCAGTCCAGGGGTTAATCAGCCCCAGCATTTT
d_call: TRBD1; j_call: TRBJ2-3; clone_size: NA; v_call: TRBV7-9; cdr3_aa: CASSSPGTVPDTQYF; cdr3_nt: TGTGCCAGCAGCTCCCCCGGGACAGTCCCAGATACGCAGTATTTT
d_call: TRBD1; j_call: TRBJ1-3; clone_size: NA; v_call: TRBV7-2; cdr3_aa: CASSQTGGNTIYF; cdr3_nt: TGTGCCAGCAGCCAGACAGGGGGAAACACCATATATTTT
d_call: NA; j_call: TRBJ2-5; clone_size: NA; v_call: TRBV5-4; cdr3_aa: CASSLDSGETQYF; cdr3_nt: TGTGCCAGCAGCTTGGACTCTGGAGAGACCCAGTACTTC
d_call: NA; j_call: TRBJ2-7; clone_size: once; v_call: TRBV15; cdr3_aa: CATSRDVGPAGSSYEQYF; cdr3_nt: TGTGCCACCAGCAGAGATGTCGGACCTGCGGGAAGTTCCTACGAGCAGTACTTC
d_call: NA; j_call: TRBJ1-3; clone_size: NA; v_call: TRBV2; cdr3_aa: CAGHTRSDRGNTIYF; cdr3_nt: TGTGCCGGACACACTAGGTCGGACAGAGGAAACACCATATATTTT
d_call: NA; j_call: TRBJ1-1; clone_size: NA; v_call: TRBV5-1; cdr3_aa: CASSAQGLGNTEAFF; cdr3_nt: TGCGCCAGCAGCGCACAGGGCCTGGGGAACACTGAAGCCTTCTTT
d_call: NA; j_call: TRBJ2-6; clone_size: NA; v_call: TRBV18; cdr3_aa: CASSPPVTGANVLTF; cdr3_nt: TGTGCCAGCTCACCACCCGTTACTGGGGCCAACGTCCTGACTTTC
d_call: NA; j_call: TRBJ1-2; clone_size: NA; v_call: TRBV7-9; cdr3_aa: CASSRTDTLDGYTF; cdr3_nt: TGTGCCAGCAGCCGGACAGATACCCTAGACGGCTACACCTTC
d_call: NA; j_call: TRBJ1-6; clone_size: NA; v_call: TRBV2; cdr3_aa: CASTLTTPSSYNSPLHF; cdr3_nt: TGTGCCAGCACTTTGACCACTCCTAGCTCCTATAATTCACCCCTCCACTTT
d_call: TRBD2; j_call: TRBJ2-3; clone_size: NA; v_call: TRBV28; cdr3_aa: CASSLGVQLADTQYF; cdr3_nt: TGTGCCAGCAGTTTAGGAGTCCAACTAGCGGATACGCAGTATTTT
d_call: TRBD1; j_call: TRBJ2-2; clone_size: NA; v_call: TRBV7-9; cdr3_aa: CASSLGTANTGELFF; cdr3_nt: TGTGCCAGCAGCTTGGGGACAGCGAACACCGGGGAGCTGTTTTTT
d_call: NA; j_call: TRBJ2-5; clone_size: NA; v_call: TRBV6-5; cdr3_aa: CASRPQGPRETQYF; cdr3_nt: TGTGCCAGCAGGCCCCAGGGGCCGAGGGAGACCCAGTACTTC
d_call: NA; j_call: TRBJ2-6; clone_size: NA; v_call: TRBV7-9; cdr3_aa: CASSLRGGSGANVLTF; cdr3_nt: TGTGCCAGCAGCTTAAGAGGGGGCTCTGGGGCCAACGTCCTGACTTTC
d_call: TRBD1; j_call: TRBJ2-2; clone_size: NA; v_call: TRBV5-1; cdr3_aa: CASSSFLTGGGELFF; cdr3_nt: TGCGCCAGCAGCTCCTTTTTGACAGGGGGTGGGGAGCTGTTTTTT
d_call: NA; j_call: TRBJ2-2; clone_size: once; v_call: TRBV28; cdr3_aa: CASLPGGENTGELFF; cdr3_nt: TGTGCCAGCCTCCCCGGAGGAGAGAACACCGGGGAGCTGTTTTTT
d_call: TRBD2; j_call: TRBJ2-3; clone_size: NA; v_call: TRBV7-2; cdr3_aa: CASSLRAGGQSDTQYF; cdr3_nt: TGTGCCAGCAGCTTAAGGGCGGGGGGGCAGTCAGATACGCAGTATTTT